Listed below are T cell receptor beta chains from one sample, sequenced in a study of cytomegalovirus exposure and HLA in healthy donors. Here immunoSEQ multiplex PCR was the method, and the copy in TCRdb shows in-frame clones only, minus some. The repertoire holds around 150,000 clones, 80% seen once, with 2% to 2.5% in the top ten. Sequenced input: PBMCs. The receptors stem from a man between 25 and 39 years old in good health and CMV-seronegative. The conserved cysteine and the conserved F or W are not part of the CDR3 here. The D gene is left open where the match is weak.

d_gene | v_gene | CDR3aa
TRBD2 | TRBV7-6 | ASSLSPSGRAARAGELF
TRBD1 | TRBV10-3 | AIRIRDRVYNTGELF
NA | TRBV18 | ASSRPGPNTGELF
NA | TRBV2 | ASRLQGNEQF
TRBD1 | TRBV5-8 | ASSLGTGRNEQF
TRBD2 | TRBV28 | ASSLLGTSGDYEQY
NA | TRBV30 | AWKARTEGSGNTIY
NA | TRBV20-1 | SALILGGEF
TRBD2 | TRBV29-1 | SVVLAGSYEQY
NA | TRBV5-1 | ASSLTGIDSDTQY
NA | TRBV5-4 | ASTSQGSGNTIY
NA | TRBV28 | ASSLQNYGYT
TRBD2 | TRBV7-8 | ASSFSTSGQYEQY
NA | TRBV11-2 | ASSLLSTDTQY
TRBD1 | TRBV7-9 | ASRVFGTGRIDEQY
NA | TRBV27 | ASSRTPTGWNTEAF
NA | TRBV7-2 | ASSLAFLVGATQY
TRBD1 | TRBV25-1 | ASAPGTGAASGANVLT
TRBD2 | TRBV7-2 | ASSFSGSQTYEQY
NA | TRBV18 | ASSQNRETEAF
NA | TRBV27 | ASSVSGNVSNQPQH
TRBD1 | TRBV6-5 | ASSPRDRVYEQY
TRBD2 | TRBV7-9 | ASSWSQAGVTDTQY
TRBD1 | TRBV29-1 | SVDRGSSYEQY
NA | TRBV7-7 | ASSELRGEQY
NA | TRBV29-1 | SVASGSSYNEQF
NA | TRBV11-2 | ASSRVGGGAF
TRBD1 | TRBV6-5 | ASYRDRVAEAF
NA | TRBV6-1 | ASSEGGSYNYGYT
NA | TRBV30 | AWVPLNTEAF
TRBD2 | TRBV6-6 | ASSSPGTSGNDEQF
NA | TRBV6-5 | ASRPNRVGEQY
NA | TRBV15 | ATSPQAGIGNTIY
TRBD2 | TRBV6-5 | ASSYSGLAGREAY
TRBD2 | TRBV5-1 | ASSAGLASGWETQY
NA | TRBV5-1 | ASSPWTNNEKLF
TRBD1 | TRBV6-1 | ASSETGSTDTQY
NA | TRBV7-2 | ASSSGLLQETRY
TRBD1 | TRBV27 | ASSDRDRGRTEAF
NA | TRBV13 | ASSPLPPRDEQF
NA | TRBV9 | ASSRGGVSGANVLT
NA | TRBV18 | ASSPEVGSGNTIY
NA | TRBV7-9 | SSSLGGTKQY
NA | TRBV7-9 | ASSLESYGYT
NA | TRBV6-1 | ASRYSFYSNQPQH
NA | TRBV5-1 | ASSLVMGSSYEQY
TRBD1 | TRBV29-1 | SVGGQGNTEAF
TRBD1 | TRBV30 | AWSPITSGGGYGYT
NA | TRBV5-6 | ASSLGGSGTEAF
TRBD1 | TRBV4-1 | ASSQIPRDSSGNTIY
NA | TRBV2 | ASSETAYSYEQY
NA | TRBV18 | ASSPPQLAWNEQF
TRBD1 | TRBV12-5 | ASGSSGGGWNTEAF
NA | TRBV7-9 | ASSGQGIDTQY
NA | TRBV12-5 | ASGPEGYTEQF
TRBD2 | TRBV5-4 | ASSHPRAGVADTQY